This T cell receptor beta chain derives from a study of response to subunit inactivated influenza vaccine. Study observations and caveats: Authors proposed each seasonal influenza vaccination draws in few new T cells.

TCRdb itself ran the RT-PCR reads through MiXCR, one entry per CDR3 protein. The sample carries 500,000 to 600,000 distinct CDR3 sequences, approximately 15% recorded once. The germline CDR1 and CDR2 sequences are SGDLS and YYNGEE. The CDR3 spans 15 residues. V was pared by 0 bases and J by 6 bases, with 14 bases between. This clonotype was seen only once. Its antigen is unidentified. A much more abundant neighbour one base away suggests this may be a read error. V is TRBV9 and J is TRBJ2-3, with D possibly matching TRBD2 (6 bases). The specimen was PBMCs from blood, collected approximately 12 days after vaccination. The sequence derives from a man in his fifties or sixties who received an inactivated influenza vaccine. CDR3 DNA: TGTGCCAGCAGCGTAGGGGTCGGGGGACTGGATACGCAGTATTTT. Its protein is CASSVGVGGLDTQYF.